One and the same sample provided the 28 T cell receptor beta chains below, sequenced in a study of identical twins. TCRdb re-called the 5' RACE reads with MiXCR, one entry per CDR3 protein. The sample lists approximately 210,000 distinct CDR3 sequences; over 5.5% were seen once. These same records also appear under a second study, on T cells expressing NK-cell markers.

Sequencing used CD8+ T cells sorted from blood. The origin of the receptors is a woman aged 18 to 35 in good health.

V usage is TRBV4-1 and J usage is TRBJ2-2, with 7 bases lining up with TRBD2. CDR3 length: 16 amino acids. With 3 bases clipped from V and 4 bases from J, the junction kept 8 bases outside the gene matches. Germline assignment: CDR1 MGHRA and CDR2 YSYEKL. Here the CDR3 DNA reads TGCGCCAGCAGCCAGATGAGCGGGGACCTCACCGGGGAGCTGTTTTTT. Translated: CASSQMSGDLTGELFF.

In this sample, this clonotype turned up a few times. The chain joins TRBV7-9 to TRBJ2-3, with 7 positions matching TRBD2. With 6 bases clipped from V and 4 bases from J, the junction kept 7 bases outside the gene matches. The length of the CDR3 is 14 residues. Germline CDR1 and CDR2: SEHNR and FQNEAQ (reference sequence). The CDR3 region has the DNA TGTGCCAGCAGGGGGGGGATAGCGGCAGATACGCAGTATTTT. Encoded protein: CASRGGIAADTQYF.

This clonotype was seen only a few times. The gene calls are TRBV7-9 and TRBJ2-7; maybe TRBD2 (5 bases). This CDR3 has 15 amino acids. Germline loops: CDR1 SEHNR, CDR2 FQNEAQ (reference sequence). Trimming left V 1 base short and J 6 bases short, with 16 bases between. The DNA of the CDR3 is TGTGCCAGCAGCTTAGTTTTCGAGGGTTCCGTCGAGCAGTACTTC. Its translation is CASSLVFEGSVEQYF.

Here the CDR3 DNA reads TGTGCCAGCAGGCGCTCCCGGGACAGCGGCCACGAGCAGTACTTC. Translating it yields CASRRSRDSGHEQYF. The chain couples TRBV12-3 or TRBV12-4 to TRBJ2-7; 7 bases agree with TRBD1. Losses at the gene ends were 6 bases for V and 5 bases for J; bases not matched to a gene: 13. The CDR3 runs 15 residues.

The chain couples TRBV30 to TRBJ1-1; D gene unclear. V lost 0 bases and J lost 1, with 6 bases in between. CDR1 is GTSNPN, CDR2 SVGIG, per germline (reference sequence). The CDR3 loop spans 13 amino acids. CDR3: CAWSVFGNTEAFF. The CDR3 coding sequence is TGTGCCTGGAGTGTATTCGGGAACACTGAAGCTTTCTTT.

The CDR3 DNA follows: TGTGCCAGCAGTACCGGGACTAGCGGGAGCACAGATACGCAGTATTTT. Translated, it gives CASSTGTSGSTDTQYF. The V call is TRBV12-3 or TRBV12-4, the J call TRBJ2-3, with 12 bases identical to TRBD2. J was trimmed by 0 bases and V by 5 bases; bases with no gene match: 3. CDR3 size: 16 residues.

The table lists this clonotype with a few counts. The chain has TRBV4-3 and TRBJ1-1; no clear D gene. Looked up from germline, CDR1 is LGHNA and CDR2 is YSLEER. The CDR3 covers 16 residues. The V and J ends lost 0 bases and 1 base respectively, with 12 bases between them. This chain's CDR3 is CASSQERSSRNTEAFF. CDR3 coding DNA: TGCGCCAGCAGCCAAGAACGTTCTTCAAGGAACACTGAAGCTTTCTTT.

The table lists this clonotype with a few counts. The chain carries TRBV24-1 and TRBJ1-1; a possible D gene is TRBD1 (5 bases). Germline CDR1 and CDR2: KGHDR and SFDVKD. Trimming cost V 3 bases and J 11 bases, with 12 bases left between them. The CDR3 loop spans 12 amino acids. The CDR3 DNA is TGTGCCACCAGTGATCGGGCGGGGGAGGCTTTCTTT. The encoded protein is CATSDRAGEAFF.

Points on this clonotype: One end of the junction does not line up with germline, which may come from a read error. This chain links TRBV6-2 or TRBV6-3 with TRBJ2-1; 10 nucleotides agree with TRBD2. Germline V gene lookup returns CDR1 MNHEY and CDR2 SVGEGT. The CDR3 has 17 residues. The CDR3: CASSADLAGVSYDEQFF. CDR3 coding DNA: TGTGCCAGCAGTGCCGACCTAGCGGGAGTCTCCTACGATGAGCAGTTCTTC.

The genes are TRBV20-1 and TRBJ2-4; the D gene is possibly TRBD1 (6 bases). Germline CDR1 is DFQATT and CDR2 is SNEGSKA (reference sequence). The CDR3 sequence is 17 residues long. V was pared by 5 bases and J by 10 bases, with 30 bases between. The CDR3 DNA sequence: TGCAGTGCTCCAACCAGGACAGCACTAAAGCCCAAAACGATTCAGTACTTC. As protein: CSAPTRTALKPKTIQYF.

The chain employs TRBV6-1 and TRBJ2-3, with D possibly matching TRBD2 (6 bases). Trimming took off 10 bases at V and 0 bases at J, with 14 bases between the two ends. The CDR3 has 14 amino acids. Germline V CDR1 and CDR2: MNHNS, SASEGT. In DNA form, the CDR3 reads TGTGCCATCCAGGCGGGACGCAGCACAGATACGCAGTATTTT. This encodes CAIQAGRSTDTQYF.

The chain has TRBV11-1 and TRBJ2-2; 10 bases map to TRBD2. The CDR3 is 20 residues long. Trimming removed 3 bases from V and 5 bases from J; junction bases left unmatched: 18. CDR1 and CDR2 (germline): SGHAT, FQDESV (reference sequence). The CDR3 protein is CASSFFPLLSGRAGTGELFF. Written as DNA, the CDR3 is TGTGCCAGCAGCTTTTTCCCCCTTTTGAGCGGGAGGGCCGGAACCGGGGAGCTGTTTTTT.

This clonotype was seen many times. The gene calls are TRBV12-3 or TRBV12-4 and TRBJ2-3; D not resolved. Trimming removed 3 bases at V and 9 bases at J, with 7 bases between. This CDR3 is 11 amino acids long. As DNA, the CDR3 is TGTGCCAGCAGTTTCGCGGACACGCAGTATTTT. It specifies CASSFADTQYF.

This clonotype has only a few counts. The rearrangement joins TRBV24-1 to TRBJ2-3; D not certain. Germline CDR1 KGHDR, CDR2 SFDVKD. V lost 1 base, J lost 5 bases, and 6 bases lay in between. This CDR3 comprises 13 residues. CDR3 DNA sequence: TGTGCCACCAGTGATTTATTAGAAGATACGCAGTATTTT. Translating gives CATSDLLEDTQYF.

The chain couples TRBV20-1 to TRBJ1-2; the D is unclear. The CDR3 is 15 amino acids. Germline V gene sequence: CDR1 DFQATT, CDR2 SNEGSKA (reference sequence). The germline V and J ends were trimmed by 0 bases and 3 bases, with 14 bases remaining between them. The DNA for the CDR3 is TGCAGTGCTAGAGACCGCGCTGGAGGGCACTATGGCTACACCTTC. This encodes CSARDRAGGHYGYTF.

This clonotype was found many times. CDR3 coding DNA: TGTGCCACCGGCCCCACCAAAAACATTCAGTACTTC. This sequence encodes CATGPTKNIQYF. The chain carries TRBV6-6 and TRBJ2-4; D unresolved. Germline CDR1 and CDR2: MNHNY and SVGAGI (reference sequence). V lost 10 bases, J lost 2 bases, and 9 bases lay in between. The CDR3 is 12 residues long.

The DNA of the CDR3 is TGTGCCAGCAGTGAAGCAGCGGGGTACTACGAGCAGTACTTC. Protein product: CASSEAAGYYEQYF. The chain is built from TRBV2 and TRBJ2-7, with 7 bases identical to TRBD2. The trim removed 0 bases at V and 3 bases at J, leaving 2 bases unmatched. Germline CDR1 is SNHLY and CDR2 is FYNNEI. The CDR3 runs to 14 residues.

J is TRBJ1-5 and V is TRBV27; D is uncertain. Germline assignment: CDR1 MNHEY and CDR2 SMNVEV (reference sequence). V gave up 3 bases and J gave up 9 bases, with 12 bases separating them. This CDR3 comprises 13 residues. The CDR3 region has the DNA TGTGCCAGCAGTTTCACAGACGTTTGGCCCCAGCATTTT. This translates into CASSFTDVWPQHF.

The chain couples TRBV7-2 to TRBJ2-3; TRBD1 matches at 9 bases. CDR1 is SGHTA, CDR2 FQGNSA, per germline. There are 15 residues in the CDR3. V trimming: 5 bases; J trimming: 7 bases; junction bases outside the gene matches: 10. CDR3 region: CASSPGQGIGNTQYF. Here the CDR3 DNA reads TGTGCCAGCAGCCCGGGACAGGGAATTGGTAATACGCAGTATTTT.

This clonotype appeared many times. This chain links TRBV7-9 with TRBJ2-1, with TRBD1 matching 9 bases. This CDR3 spans 15 amino acids. Germline V gene lookup returns CDR1 SEHNR and CDR2 FQNEAQ (reference sequence). J was trimmed by 8 bases and V by 5 bases; bases with no gene match: 10. This CDR3 is CASSARTGVEDEQFF. The DNA for the CDR3 is TGTGCCAGCAGCGCTAGGACAGGGGTTGAGGATGAGCAGTTCTTC. The complete variable domain, with remaining parts taken from reference TRBV7-9 and TRBJ2-1, reads DTGVSQNPRHKITKRGQNVTFRCDPISEHNRLYWYRQTLGQGPEFLTYFQNEAQLEKSRLLSDRFSAERPKGSFSTLEIQRTEQGDSAMYLCASSARTGVEDEQFFGPGTRLTVL.

This clonotype showed up just a few times. DNA of the CDR3: TGCAGTGCTAGAACGATAGCGGGGGAGTACAATGAGCAGTTCTTC. Residues: CSARTIAGEYNEQFF. This chain connects TRBV20-1 to TRBJ2-1; 9 bases align to TRBD2. The germline CDR1 and CDR2 sequences are DFQATT and SNEGSKA (reference sequence). The J segment lost 4 bases and the V segment lost 2 bases, leaving 6 bases of the junction unmatched. The CDR3 sequence is 15 residues long.

The chain recombines TRBV20-1 with TRBJ2-7, with TRBD2 matching 14 bases. Germline CDR1 and CDR2: DFQATT and SNEGSKA (reference sequence). The V and J ends lost 5 bases and 4 bases, in that order; junction bases with no gene match: 4. CDR3 length: 14 residues. CDR3 loop: CSALGLAGGYEQYF. CDR3 DNA: TGCAGTGCTCTAGGACTAGCGGGGGGTTACGAGCAGTACTTC.

This clonotype occurred many times. V and J are TRBV9 and TRBJ1-2; no clear D gene. In germline, CDR1 is SGDLS, CDR2 YYNGEE. V gave up 4 bases and J gave up 3 bases, with 4 bases separating them. The CDR3 sequence is 11 residues long. The CDR3 is CASSSYYGYTF. In DNA, the CDR3 is TGTGCCAGCAGCTCCTACTATGGCTACACCTTC.

This chain links TRBV9 with TRBJ2-1, with D possibly being TRBD1 (6 bases). The germline CDR1 and CDR2 sequences are SGDLS and YYNGEE. Trimming cost V 0 bases and J 7 bases, with 17 bases left between them. This CDR3 contains 16 residues. The CDR3 sequence is CASSVVQGPSRNEQFF. As DNA, the CDR3 is TGTGCCAGCAGCGTAGTTCAGGGGCCGTCTCGAAATGAGCAGTTCTTC.

This clonotype was picked up many times. The rearrangement uses TRBV5-1 and TRBJ2-7; D tentatively fits TRBD1 or TRBD2 (5 bases each). Germline CDR1 and CDR2: SGHRS and YFSETQ. This CDR3 region has 14 residues. Trimming took off 4 bases at V and 4 bases at J, with 15 bases between the two ends. CDR3 in DNA: TGCGCCAGCAGCCTGGGACCTTCCCTATACGAGCAGTACTTC. Protein sequence: CASSLGPSLYEQYF.

J is TRBJ1-2 and V is TRBV9; D remains unclear. The V gene's germline CDR1 is SGDLS and CDR2 YYNGEE. Deletions cut 6 bases from V and 9 bases from J, with 15 bases between. The CDR3 consists of 12 residues. CDR3 coding DNA: TGTGCCAGCACAGGTGATGGGGAGCGCTACACCTTC. Translated, it gives CASTGDGERYTF.

This clonotype was seen ten or more times. The chain couples TRBV14 to TRBJ1-1; no firm D call. CDR3 length: 14 residues. Germline V gene sequence: CDR1 SGHDN, CDR2 FVKESK. Trimming stripped 0 bases from V and 6 bases from J, with 11 bases between. DNA for the CDR3: TGTGCCAGCAGCCAAGACTGGGCCGGGGCTGAAGCTTTCTTT. Its protein is CASSQDWAGAEAFF.

This chain joins TRBV27 and TRBJ1-4; 8 bases align to TRBD1. The V and J ends lost 6 bases and 10 bases, in that order; junction bases with no gene match: 16. CDR1 MNHEY and CDR2 SMNVEV come from the germline V gene (reference sequence). This CDR3 comprises 16 residues. The CDR3 bases are TGTGCCAGCAGACCCGTACAGGGGGATCCAGACGGAAAACTGTTTTTT. Translating gives CASRPVQGDPDGKLFF.